These 26 T cell receptor beta chains originate from one sample sequenced in a study of T cell clones after liver transplantation. Sequencing used immunoSEQ multiplex PCR; TCRdb keeps in-frame clones, though not all of them. The data contain roughly 80,000 clones, approximately 82% of them singletons. The material was CD4+ T cells from blood, obtained at the 22-month timepoint. These receptors all stem from a human patient who received a liver transplant. Some T cells may be the graft donor's.

V gene TRBV2 combines with J gene TRBJ1-6, with unresolved D. V lost 6 bases, J lost 13 bases, and 16 bases lay in between. Germline V gives CDR1 SNHLY, CDR2 FYNNEI. The CDR3 is 13 residues long. DNA for the CDR3: TGTGCCAGCAGCCTAGACGGGCCCGCGCCCCTCCACTTT. It yields the protein CASSLDGPAPLHF.

The rearrangement links TRBV19 to TRBJ1-4, with 7 bases identical to TRBD1. Germline trimming cut 3 bases from V and 8 bases from J; bases unmatched to any gene: 12. Germline CDR1 reads LNHDA; CDR2 reads SQIVND (reference sequence). The CDR3 is 16 residues long. The CDR3 DNA reads TGTGCCAGTAGTATCGGCCCCCACAGGGGCCTGGAAAAACTGTTTTTT. It codes for CASSIGPHRGLEKLFF. The full variable domain, with the rest looked up from reference TRBV19 and TRBJ1-4, is DGGITQSPKYLFRKEGQNVTLSCEQNLNHDAMYWYRQDPGQGLRLIYYSQIVNDFQKGDIAEGYSVSREKKESFPLTVTSAQKNPTAFYLCASSIGPHRGLEKLFFGSGTQLSVL.

The chain carries TRBV20-1 and TRBJ1-1; D gene uncertain. Trimming took off 4 bases at V and 8 bases at J, with 8 bases between the two ends. Germline V CDR1 and CDR2: DFQATT, SNEGSKA (reference sequence). The CDR3 totals 10 residues. CDR3 region: CSATPFEAFF. In nucleotides, the CDR3 is TGCAGTGCTACGCCCTTCGAAGCTTTCTTT.

This sequence joins TRBV7-2 and TRBJ2-6; D is perhaps TRBD2 (6 bases). This CDR3 spans 15 amino acids. The germline V gene encodes CDR1 SGHTA and CDR2 FQGNSA. V was trimmed by 3 bases and J by 1 base, leaving 7 bases between them. The CDR3 nucleotides read TGTGCCAGCAGCTTCGCGGGGTCTGGGGCCAACGTCCTGACTTTC. Protein: CASSFAGSGANVLTF.

This clone occurred once. J is TRBJ2-7 and V is TRBV25-1, with TRBD2 identical over 9 bases. V dropped 2 bases and J dropped 6; count of bases not matched to a gene: 5. CDR3 length equals 14 residues. Germline V gene sequence: CDR1 MGHDK, CDR2 SYGVNS. DNA for the CDR3: TGTGCCAGCAGTGAAAAGGCGGGGGGGCGCGAGCAGTACTTC. Translation gives CASSEKAGGREQYF.

The V and J genes are TRBV9 and TRBJ2-3, with D possibly being TRBD2 (5 bases). Germline V gene data show CDR1 as SGDLS and CDR2 as YYNGEE. CDR3 size: 14 residues. With 4 bases removed from V and 1 base from J, the gap between germline ends came to 10 bases. The CDR3 nucleotides read TGTGCCAGCAGCCCCCGTAGCGGCACAGATACGCAGTATTTT. It is translated as CASSPRSGTDTQYF.

The rearrangement uses TRBV4-2 and TRBJ2-1; 11 bases line up with TRBD1. Germline lookup yields CDR1 LGHNA and CDR2 YNFKEQ. The CDR3 is made up of 17 amino acids. The V and J ends lost 2 bases and 7 bases, in that order; junction bases with no gene match: 10. The CDR3 loop is CASSQTAGGQGGNEQFF. The DNA for the CDR3 is TGTGCCAGCAGCCAAACGGCAGGGGGACAGGGGGGTAATGAGCAGTTCTTC.

The genes are TRBV12-5 and TRBJ2-1; D is possibly TRBD2 (5 bases). The CDR3 is 15 residues long. Germline CDR1 reads LGHNT; CDR2 reads FRNRAP. Trimming took 6 bases from V and 7 from J, leaving 19 bases between them. For the CDR3, the DNA is TGTGCTAGTGGAAACGGGGTTACCCCTAAGAATGAGCAGTTCTTC. Protein: CASGNGVTPKNEQFF.

V is TRBV5-1 and J is TRBJ1-3; no clear D. The V end was cut by 3 bases, the J end by 0 bases, with 13 bases between. From germline, CDR1 is SGHRS and CDR2 YFSETQ. The CDR3 length is 16 residues. CDR3 DNA: TGCGCCAGCAGCTGGGCCGGGCAGAGCTCTGGAAACACCATATATTTT. This sequence encodes CASSWAGQSSGNTIYF.

V gene TRBV7-3 combines with J gene TRBJ2-7; D is possibly TRBD2 (5 bases). Trimming took off 5 bases at V and 0 bases at J, with 17 bases between the two ends. The CDR3 is 16 amino acids. The V gene's germline CDR1 is SGHTA and CDR2 FQGTGA. The CDR3 spells CASSPKAVKSSYEQYF. CDR3 in DNA: TGTGCCAGCAGCCCAAAAGCGGTCAAGAGCTCCTACGAGCAGTACTTC. Using reference TRBV7-3 and TRBJ2-7 for the parts outside the CDR3, the full variable domain is GAGVSQTPSNKVTEKGKYVELRCDPISGHTALYWYRQSLGQGPEFLIYFQGTGAADDSGLPNDRFFAVRPEGSVSTLKIQRTERGDSAVYLCASSPKAVKSSYEQYFGPGTRLTVT.

The J gene is TRBJ2-2, the V gene TRBV27, with D perhaps assigned TRBD1 or TRBD2 (5 bases each). The length of the CDR3 is 17 residues. Germline-derived CDR1 and CDR2 are MNHEY and SMNVEV (reference sequence). The V end was cut by 3 bases, the J end by 5 bases, with 19 bases between. The CDR3 is CASSFAGRKSGTGELFF. As DNA, the CDR3 is TGTGCCAGCAGTTTCGCAGGGCGGAAGTCGGGGACCGGGGAGCTGTTTTTT.

This chain links TRBV11-2 with TRBJ2-7, with D possibly TRBD2 on 5 matching bases. V gave up 4 bases and J gave up 3 bases, with 10 bases separating them. There are 13 residues in the CDR3. From germline, CDR1 is SGHAT and CDR2 FQNNGV. DNA of the CDR3: TGTGCCAGCAGCTCGGACTCCCTCTACGAGCAGTACTTC. Protein: CASSSDSLYEQYF.

V usage is TRBV7-2 and J usage is TRBJ2-7; D unclear. CDR3 length: 17 amino acids. The V gene lost 5 bases and the J gene lost 4 bases, with 24 bases spanning the gap. The germline V gene encodes CDR1 SGHTA and CDR2 FQGNSA. The chain's CDR3 is CASSAGPPRTAIYEQYF. The CDR3 coding sequence is TGTGCCAGCAGCGCAGGTCCCCCGCGGACCGCGATTTACGAGCAGTACTTC.

The chain recombines TRBV5-4 with TRBJ1-2; 7 bases are shared with TRBD1. V lost 3 bases, J lost 2 bases, and 4 bases stayed unmatched. Germline CDR1 and CDR2: SGHNT and YYREEE (reference sequence). This CDR3 has 14 amino acids. This CDR3 reads CASSSPTGNYGYTF. The CDR3 region has the DNA TGTGCCAGCAGCTCACCGACAGGGAACTATGGCTACACCTTC. The variable domain in full, with the rest retrieved from reference TRBV5-4 and TRBJ1-2, is ETGVTQSPTHLIKTRGQQVTLRCSSQSGHNTVSWYQQALGQGPQFIFQYYREEENGRGNFPPRFSGLQFPNYSSELNVNALELDDSALYLCASSSPTGNYGYTFGSGTRLTVV.

The V and J genes are TRBV2 and TRBJ2-1, with 9 positions matching TRBD2. Germline V CDR1 and CDR2: SNHLY, FYNNEI. V trimming: 3 bases; J trimming: 2 bases; junction bases outside the gene matches: 17. The CDR3 has 20 residues. The CDR3 DNA sequence: TGTGCCAGCAGTGACAGGTCCCCATACGGCGGGGGGGAAGCCTACAATGAGCAGTTCTTC. Translated: CASSDRSPYGGGEAYNEQFF. Supplemented by reference TRBV2 and TRBJ2-1, the full variable domain reads EPEVTQTPSHQVTQMGQEVILRCVPISNHLYFYWYRQILGQKVEFLVSFYNNEISEKSEIFDDQFSVERPDGSNFTLKIRSTKLEDSAMYFCASSDRSPYGGGEAYNEQFFGPGTRLTVL.

This chain uses TRBV29-1 with TRBJ2-1; TRBD1 might be the D (6 bases). Germline V lookup: CDR1 SQVTM, CDR2 ANQGSEA. The germline V and J ends were trimmed by 4 bases and 3 bases, with 10 bases remaining between them. The CDR3 runs to 13 residues. CDR3 protein: CSVVQDSYNEQFF. The CDR3 DNA reads TGCAGCGTTGTTCAGGACAGCTACAATGAGCAGTTCTTC.

This clone was recorded only once. V is TRBV9 and J is TRBJ2-2; 9 positions match TRBD1. CDR1 and CDR2 from the germline V gene are SGDLS and YYNGEE. After removal of 0 bases from V and 5 bases from J, the junction contained 5 bases not matched to a gene. This CDR3 spans 16 amino acids. The CDR3 loop reads CASSVEGQGRTGELFF. The CDR3 coding sequence is TGTGCCAGCAGCGTAGAGGGACAGGGTAGAACCGGGGAGCTGTTTTTT.

This clone was picked up one time. This chain connects TRBV28 to TRBJ2-3, with a weak D call TRBD2 (5 bases). V lost 3 bases, J lost 0 bases, and 7 bases lay in between. This CDR3 contains 14 residues. Germline V gives CDR1 MDHEN, CDR2 SYDVKM. CDR3 sequence reads: CASSFAGSTDTQYF. CDR3 DNA: TGTGCCAGCAGTTTTGCGGGTAGCACAGATACGCAGTATTTT.

The chain uses TRBV28 and TRBJ2-1; D is unresolved. Germline CDR1 is MDHEN and CDR2 is SYDVKM. The germline V and J ends were trimmed by 8 bases and 0 bases, with 11 bases remaining between them. The CDR3 is 14 amino acids. The CDR3 region is CASQTFSSYNEQFF. The CDR3 region has the DNA TGTGCCAGCCAGACATTCAGCTCCTACAATGAGCAGTTCTTC.

This clone was seen only a few times. This chain uses TRBV25-1 with TRBJ2-5; 8 nucleotides line up with TRBD2. The germline V gene has CDR1 MGHDK and CDR2 SYGVNS. The length of the CDR3 is 17 residues. V lost 4 bases and J lost 4; bases outside the gene matches: 14. CDR3 nucleotides: TGTGCCAGCAGTGTTCGGCAGGGACTAGGTTTCTCAGAGACCCAGTACTTC. Protein sequence: CASSVRQGLGFSETQYF.

This clone was observed a few times. The V gene is TRBV5-6, the J gene TRBJ1-4; D is undetermined. In germline, CDR1 is SGHDT, CDR2 YYEEEE. The CDR3 consists of 16 residues. The ends were cut back, 4 bases at V and 0 bases at J, with 13 bases in the middle. The CDR3 protein is CASSRRGTSTNEKLFF. The DNA for the CDR3 is TGTGCCAGCAGCCGCCGAGGCACGTCAACTAATGAAAAACTGTTTTTT.

This clone was seen once. The V call is TRBV7-2, the J call TRBJ2-3, with TRBD2 identical over 12 bases. V was clipped by 5 bases and J by 6 bases; unmatched bases: 0. CDR3 length: 13 amino acids. Germline values: CDR1 SGHTA, CDR2 FQGNSA. The CDR3 DNA reads TGTGCCAGCAGCACTAGCGGGGGGGATACGCAGTATTTT. Protein sequence: CASSTSGGDTQYF.

V gene TRBV4-3 combines with J gene TRBJ1-2, with D unresolved. V was pared by 0 bases and J by 2 bases, with 10 bases between. The germline gives CDR1 LGHNA, CDR2 YSLEER. This CDR3 has 15 amino acids. In nucleotides, the CDR3 is TGCGCCAGCAGCCAAGACCCAACAGAAAACTATGGCTACACCTTC. It codes for CASSQDPTENYGYTF.

The V call is TRBV7-2, the J call TRBJ2-1, with D perhaps assigned TRBD1 or TRBD2 (6 bases each). This CDR3 contains 14 residues. V lost 3 bases to trimming and J lost 10 bases, with 16 bases between them. Germline V gene sequence: CDR1 SGHTA, CDR2 FQGNSA. The CDR3 coding sequence is TGTGCCAGCAGCTTTCGCAGGGGAGGCATGGAGCAGTTCTTC. It encodes CASSFRRGGMEQFF.

The V gene is TRBV19, the J gene TRBJ2-2; tentatively, D is TRBD1 (5 bases). Deletions cut 4 bases from V and 0 bases from J, with 18 bases between. The CDR3 covers 18 residues. The germline CDR1 and CDR2 sequences are LNHDA and SQIVND (reference sequence). The CDR3 coding sequence is TGTGCCAGTAGTAAACAACTACAGGTCGCCACGAACACCGGGGAGCTGTTTTTT. It yields the protein CASSKQLQVATNTGELFF.

The J gene is TRBJ2-5, the V gene TRBV7-2; 9 bases map to TRBD1. V was pared by 1 base and J by 6 bases, with 3 bases of the junction left unmatched. CDR1 and CDR2 from the germline V gene are SGHTA and FQGNSA. The CDR3 has 14 amino acids. This CDR3 is CASSLGGQGQTQYF. The CDR3 coding sequence is TGTGCCAGCAGCTTAGGGGGACAGGGTCAGACCCAGTACTTC.